Listed below are T cell receptor beta chains from one sample, sequenced in a study of T-cell memory formation after mild COVID-19. TCRdb itself ran the 5' RACE reads through MiXCR, one entry per CDR3 protein. This table has approximately 250,000 distinct CDR3 sequences, 15% to 20% appearing once. The sequenced material came from PBMCs or a T cell subset sorted from them (not recorded which). Receptor source: a man in his late teens or twenties who had mild COVID-19 (a few samples of this study predate the infection). Cell type and time point are not known. Both conserved end residues are part of each CDR3. The D gene is left open where the match is weak. The listing skips clone size in some rows; elsewhere it reads once, few, many or a size class.

v_gene	abundance	d_gene	j_gene	CDR3nt	CDR3aa
TRBV6-6	few	.	TRBJ2-7	TGTGCCAGCAGTCTGACGTATCAAGGGGAGCAGTACTTC	CASSLTYQGEQYF
TRBV4-3	few	.	TRBJ2-2	TGCGCCAGCAGCCCGGGCGGACAGTTCACCGGGGAGCTGTTTTTT	CASSPGGQFTGELFF
TRBV18	.	.	TRBJ2-7	TGTGCCAGCTCACCACCCTTGACGTCCTACGAGCAGTACTTC	CASSPPLTSYEQYF
TRBV7-2	.	.	TRBJ1-5	TGTGCCAGCAGTCAAATAGGGTATCAGCCCCAGCATTTT	CASSQIGYQPQHF
TRBV7-9	few	.	TRBJ2-2	TGTGCCAGCAGCTTAAGACAGCTCGCGAACACCGGGGAGCTGTTTTTT	CASSLRQLANTGELFF
TRBV2	medium-sized	.	TRBJ2-2	TGTGCCAGCAGTGACAGGGGCACCGGGGAGCTGTTTTTT	CASSDRGTGELFF
TRBV20-1	.	.	TRBJ2-5	TGCAGTGCTAGAGAGGTTGAAGAGACCCAGTACTTC	CSAREVEETQYF
TRBV7-6	.	.	TRBJ1-3	TGTGCCAGCAGCCCAGGGACTACTGGAAACACCATATATTTT	CASSPGTTGNTIYF
TRBV7-9	few	TRBD1	TRBJ2-3	TGTGCCAGCAGCTTAGTGGGACAGGGGCCGAAATACAATACGCAGTATTTT	CASSLVGQGPKYNTQYF
TRBV27	few	TRBD1	TRBJ1-2	TGTGCCAGCAGTCCCTACAGGGGAGCTAACTATGGCTACACCTTC	CASSPYRGANYGYTF
TRBV6-6	few	TRBD2	TRBJ2-1	TGTGCCAGCAGTTACCTATCCCCGGGGGGGCCGAACAATGAGCAGTTCTTC	CASSYLSPGGPNNEQFF
TRBV15	.	.	TRBJ2-2	TGTGCCACCAGCAGAGATCAGTCCGGCACCGGGGAGCTGTTTTTT	CATSRDQSGTGELFF